This T cell receptor beta chain was profiled in a study of cytomegalovirus exposure and HLA in healthy donors (dated by TCRdb to about 2017). Notes on the research overall: According to an earlier analysis of a few hundred of the donors, roughly 180 million T cells yielded 90 million to 140 million unique TCR beta sequences and more than 250 Gb of sequence data. The aim of the study was to test whether cataloging public T cell receptors could identify signatures of past pathogen exposure. In addition to the first cohort of several hundred subjects, a separate validation cohort of about 120 different subjects was used. Of the roughly 400 genotyped donors, about 80% fell in the genetic ancestry cluster associated with self-reported Caucasian donors. Class I and class II HLA loci were covered by the typing at four-digit resolution. Approximately 310 gigabases of sequencing data and around 90 million unique TCR sequences made up an early release that covered some 640 HLA-typed donors. Every repertoire in the discovery cohort had been generated on one and the same sequencing platform. The T cell repertoires of 666 subjects were profiled by immunosequencing and related to cytomegalovirus serostatus. A later genetic analysis took genome-wide SNP genotypes for about three fifths of the roughly 700 donors and used that subset as a discovery cohort. Roughly five DR-DQ haplotypes were treated as single units for association and clustering because of strong linkage in the cohort. Typing coverage differed by locus: A, B, C, DRB1 and DQB1 were typed in roughly 620-630 donors, DQA1 in roughly 510, DPA1 in 600 to 610, and DPB1 in just under 480. To study patterns of TCR occurrence, a later analysis re-analyzed previously published TCR beta repertoires from hundreds of donors and added high-resolution HLA genotyping. Donor age, sex, ethnicity and CMV serostatus were compiled alongside the repertoire data. Rather than drawing on any new phenotypic data, the later analysis identified candidate immune exposures from TCR beta sequences and the way those sequences occurred across donors. High-throughput TCR immunosequencing, statistical association of individual TCRs with disease status, and machine learning were combined to predict cytomegalovirus infection status. Among some 400 genotyped donors of the cohort, an average of about 240,000 unique TCR beta nucleotide sequences were sequenced per donor, roughly 20% of them non-productive. An earlier analysis of 587 of the donors applied high-throughput TCR beta sequencing to assess whether each TCR beta V gene segment acted as functional or pseudogenic.

On this clone itself: The specificity of this receptor is unknown. Base qualities are not recorded, but no much larger clone differs from it by a single base.

V is clipped by 0 bases and J by 8 bases, and the sequence between their germline boundaries is 6 bases long. The CDR1 and CDR2 encoded by the germline V gene (reference sequence) are SGHKS and YYEKEE. Reading from cysteine to phenylalanine, the CDR3 counts 12 amino acids. The read is trimmed to its CDR3 DNA, 36 bases read in frame from base 1. The cohort comprised under 700 healthy bone marrow donors. At the time of sampling, all cohort members were nominally healthy, though unrecorded immune exposures were likely present. The donor tested CMV seronegative, placing the donor among the 300 to 400 seronegative members of the cohort. A peripheral blood sample was provided by each donor, and peripheral blood mononuclear cells were used for TCR beta sequencing. Genomic DNA was extracted from the blood cell samples with the Qiagen DNeasy Blood Extraction Kit. Broad study findings and their caveats: Most TCR sequences were observed very rarely across donors, whereas some public TCRs were present in many individuals. Some IMGT-functional V segments, including TRBV6-2 and TRBV6-3, could not be distinguished by the 87-base-pair reads and were therefore excluded. Only TCR beta chains were sequenced in this cohort, and the absence of alpha or paired-chain data limited detectable features. Most CMV-associated TCR beta chains appeared to be HLA-restricted in a later analysis, and the HLA associations seemed to be driven largely by CMV exposure. It was suggested by the authors that the approach could potentially be generalized to other disease states and immunological phenotypes. The study gave a list of some 150 TCR beta chains associated with cytomegalovirus. For the cohort, immune exposure information was limited to CMV serostatus. Linkage disequilibrium might explain the correlated functional status among segregating V segments, but an unknown experimental factor could not be excluded. Roughly uniform sequencing depth across donors was assumed in presence/absence analyses, although this assumption may not hold. When HLA alleles, especially DR and DQ, strongly co-occurred, TCR associations were difficult to assign to individual alleles. Broadly in line with IMGT annotations, most TCR beta V segments showed up in productive rearrangements about 87% or about 30% of the time in an earlier analysis of around 600 of the donors. Three of the identified cytomegalovirus-associated TCR beta chains were confirmed in vitro to be specific for cytomegalovirus antigens. Compared with the roughly 700-donor mean, donors in an Asian-associated ancestry cluster had fewer N-insertions in productive TCRs, according to a later genetic analysis. At a false discovery rate of 0.05, a later analysis linked approximately 18,000 TCR beta sequences to specific HLA alleles. Seventeen rarely observed V segments, including chromosome 9 orphons, were excluded from the earlier analysis of about 600 of the donors because counts were too low. In a later analysis, several top co-occurrence clusters were reported to appear linked to parvovirus B19, influenza, CMV and Epstein-Barr virus. In a later analysis, HLA-associated TCR beta chains showed more clonal expansion and lower generation probabilities than non-associated chains that were equally common. A group of highly shared sequence variants was considered likely to be a technical artifact of the sequencing pipeline. Cytomegalovirus status was reported to be diagnosed by the classifier with high specificity and sensitivity in both the original and validation cohorts. A later analysis found that TCR association rates varied across HLA loci, with DRB1 alleles showing the most associated TCRs and HLA-C alleles the fewest. Because HLA typing was missing for some donors at each locus, association tests included only the typed subset. A further reported finding was that TCR beta sequences accurately predicted the HLA-A and HLA-B alleles for most subjects in the first cohort. An association between a missense DCLRE1C variant and V-gene and J-gene trimming of TCR beta chains was found in a later genetic analysis and replicated in an independent cohort.

Receptors were amplified or captured by the immunoSEQ multiplex PCR assay. The multiplex PCR relied on a mix of 60 forward primers for TCR Vbeta segments and 13 reverse primers for TCR Jbeta segments. Amplification of the CDR3 region of rearranged TCR beta genes was performed with a multiplex PCR assay on genomic DNA. The amplified TCR beta libraries were sequenced on the Illumina HiSeq System as 87-base-pair reads. As for the authors' bioinformatics: In a later analysis, tens of millions of unique TCR beta chains were counted across the roughly 670 repertoires, and roughly 10 million of these chains were shared by at least two donors. Raw reads were error-corrected and collapsed into unique sequences by a nearest-neighbor algorithm in which closely related sequences were merged to remove PCR and sequencing errors. CDR3 sequences were aligned to IMGT reference sequences to assign V, D and J gene segments. Each retained sequence needed at least a six-nucleotide match to both a V gene segment and a J gene segment. A rearrangement was called productive if the CDR3 had no stop codons and remained in frame with V and J, and every other rearrangement was called non-productive. CDR3 was defined according to IMGT convention as the region running from the second conserved V-encoded cysteine to the conserved J-encoded phenylalanine. In an earlier analysis of roughly 580 of the donors, sequences lacking an unambiguous match to a single V gene segment were excluded. An earlier analysis of some 610 of the donors called V segments functional above 56.7% productive rearrangements and segregating when the between-donor standard deviation exceeded 5%. A statistical classification framework was developed to diagnose cytomegalovirus status using the catalog of TCR beta chain sequences. A later analysis assigned V and J genes by comparing TCR nucleotide sequences with IMGT/GENE-DB human TR gene sequences. In a later analysis, CDR3 sequences and most-parsimonious VDJ recombination scenarios were assigned using the TCRdist pipeline. In a later analysis, each TCR beta chain was defined by its CDR3 amino acid sequence together with its V-gene family, and reads lacking a unique V-gene family were excluded. In a later analysis, a few hundred highly shared, low-generation-probability nucleotide sequences were removed to address suspected cross-contamination and a sequencing artifact. A later analysis calculated a clonal expansion index for each public chain from normalized within-repertoire ranks of inferred template counts. A later analysis computed generation probabilities with a VDJ recombination model fitted to out-of-frame rearrangements, and checked the results against IGoR. In a later analysis, hypergeometric tests were used to score TCR-TCR, TCR-HLA and TCR-CMV co-occurrence, with a repertoire-size bias correction applied to TCR pairs. In a later analysis, false discovery rates were estimated by permuting HLA or CMV assignments 20 times. In a later analysis, co-occurring TCRs were grouped using DBSCAN, and TCRdist sequence similarity was added for clustering within HLA-allele-positive subsets. Co-occurrence clustering excluded repertoires with fewer than 30,000 or more than 120,000 public chains, plus five with anomalous nucleotide sharing. TCRdb mirrors the immuneACCESS table, restricted to in-frame sequences. Some clones are absent from its copies; in checked studies, under half trace to an unresolved V gene, and the reason for the others is unknown. V, J and clone size derive from that table, while D and trimming were established from the DNA sequence. The sample contains roughly 100,000 clones, around 80% of them found a single time. Under 2% of the sample belongs to the ten largest clones.

The receptor comes from a woman aged 40 to 50 in good health and CMV-seronegative. The chain uses TRBV5-5 and TRBJ2-1, and TRBD2 may be the D gene, going by 6 matching bases. The specimen sequenced was PBMCs. The CDR3 region reads CASSLGGDEQFF. Read as DNA, the sequence is TGTGCCAGCAGCTTGGGGGGGGATGAGCAGTTCTTC.